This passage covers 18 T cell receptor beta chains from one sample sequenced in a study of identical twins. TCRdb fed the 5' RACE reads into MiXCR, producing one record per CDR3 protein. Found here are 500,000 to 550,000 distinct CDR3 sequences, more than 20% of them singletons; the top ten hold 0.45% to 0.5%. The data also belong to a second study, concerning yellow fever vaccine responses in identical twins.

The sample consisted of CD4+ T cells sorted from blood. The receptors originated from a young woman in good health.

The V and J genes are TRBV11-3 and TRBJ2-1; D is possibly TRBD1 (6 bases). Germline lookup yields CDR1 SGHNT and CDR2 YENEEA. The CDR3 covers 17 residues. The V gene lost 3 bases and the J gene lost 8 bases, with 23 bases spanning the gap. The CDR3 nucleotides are TGTGCCAGCAGCTTGGGACCGTTGTCAGGGGTGGGGCATGAGCAGTTCTTC. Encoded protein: CASSLGPLSGVGHEQFF.

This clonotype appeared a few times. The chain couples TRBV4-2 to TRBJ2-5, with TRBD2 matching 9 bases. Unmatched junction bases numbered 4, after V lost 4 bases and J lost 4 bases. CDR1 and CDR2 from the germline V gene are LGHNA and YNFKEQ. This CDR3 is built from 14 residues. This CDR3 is CASSLAGDRETQYF. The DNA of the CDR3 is TGTGCCAGCAGCCTAGCGGGAGACCGAGAGACCCAGTACTTC.

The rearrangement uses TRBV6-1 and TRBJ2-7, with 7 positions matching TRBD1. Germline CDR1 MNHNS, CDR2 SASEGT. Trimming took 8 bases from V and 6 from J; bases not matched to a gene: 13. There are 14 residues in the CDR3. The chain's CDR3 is CASSALQGRGEQYV. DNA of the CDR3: TGTGCCAGCTCCGCGCTACAGGGGAGAGGCGAGCAGTACGTC.

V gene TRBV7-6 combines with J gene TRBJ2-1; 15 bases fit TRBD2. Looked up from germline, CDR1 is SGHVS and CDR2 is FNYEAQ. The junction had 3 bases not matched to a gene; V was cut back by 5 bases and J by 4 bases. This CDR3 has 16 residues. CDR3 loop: CASSRGLAGGYNEQFF. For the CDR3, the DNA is TGTGCCAGCAGCCGCGGACTAGCGGGAGGGTACAATGAGCAGTTCTTC.

CDR3 sequence: CASSLVRESHEQYF. CDR3 coding DNA: TGTGCCAGCAGCTTAGTGCGGGAGTCCCACGAGCAGTACTTC. This chain links TRBV11-2 with TRBJ2-7; the match to TRBD2 covers 7 bases. The CDR3 runs to 14 residues. The germline CDR1 and CDR2 sequences are SGHAT and FQNNGV. V lost 1 base, J lost 5 bases, and 5 bases stayed unmatched.

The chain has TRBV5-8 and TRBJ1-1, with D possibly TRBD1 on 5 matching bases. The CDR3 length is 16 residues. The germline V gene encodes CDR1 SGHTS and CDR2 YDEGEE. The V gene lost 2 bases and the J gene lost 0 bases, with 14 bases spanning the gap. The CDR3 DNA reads TGTGCCAGCAGCTTCGGGACTCCTGACATGAACACTGAAGCTTTCTTT. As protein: CASSFGTPDMNTEAFF.

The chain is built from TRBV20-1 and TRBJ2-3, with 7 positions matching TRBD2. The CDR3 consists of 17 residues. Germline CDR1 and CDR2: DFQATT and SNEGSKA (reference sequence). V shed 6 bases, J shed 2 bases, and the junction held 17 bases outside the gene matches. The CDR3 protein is CSAGPGGRGSYTDTQYF. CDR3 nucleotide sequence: TGCAGTGCCGGGCCGGGAGGTCGGGGGAGCTACACAGATACGCAGTATTTT.

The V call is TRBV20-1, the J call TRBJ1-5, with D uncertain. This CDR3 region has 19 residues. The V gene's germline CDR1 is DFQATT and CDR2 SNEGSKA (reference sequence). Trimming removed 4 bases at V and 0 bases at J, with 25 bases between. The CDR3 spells CSATVGVGNRVYSNQPQHF. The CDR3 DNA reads TGCAGTGCTACGGTTGGAGTCGGCAACCGCGTGTATAGCAATCAGCCCCAGCATTTT.

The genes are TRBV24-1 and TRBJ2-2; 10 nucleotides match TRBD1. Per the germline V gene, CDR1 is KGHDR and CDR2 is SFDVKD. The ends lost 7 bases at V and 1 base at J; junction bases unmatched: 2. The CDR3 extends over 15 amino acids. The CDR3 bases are TGTGCCACCAGGGACAGGGGGAAGAACACCGGGGAGCTGTTTTTT. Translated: CATRDRGKNTGELFF.

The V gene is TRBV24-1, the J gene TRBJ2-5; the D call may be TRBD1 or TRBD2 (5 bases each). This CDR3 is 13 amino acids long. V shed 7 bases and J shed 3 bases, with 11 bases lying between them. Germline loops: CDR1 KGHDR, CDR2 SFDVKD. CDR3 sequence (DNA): TGTGCCACCAGGAAAGGGACGGAAGAGACCCAGTACTTC. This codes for CATRKGTEETQYF.

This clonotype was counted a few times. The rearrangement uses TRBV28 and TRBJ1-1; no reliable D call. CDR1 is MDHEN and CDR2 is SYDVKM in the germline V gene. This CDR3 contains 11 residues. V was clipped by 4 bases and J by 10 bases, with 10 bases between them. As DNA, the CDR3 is TGTGCCAGCAGTTCGGGGTTGGTAGCTTTCTTT. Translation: CASSSGLVAFF.

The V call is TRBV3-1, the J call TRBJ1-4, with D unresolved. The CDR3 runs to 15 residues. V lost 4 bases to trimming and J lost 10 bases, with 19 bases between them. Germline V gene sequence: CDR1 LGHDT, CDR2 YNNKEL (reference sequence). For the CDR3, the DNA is TGTGCCAGCAGCCCTCGGCAGATCTCGGCGGGAAAACTGTTTTTT. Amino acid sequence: CASSPRQISAGKLFF.

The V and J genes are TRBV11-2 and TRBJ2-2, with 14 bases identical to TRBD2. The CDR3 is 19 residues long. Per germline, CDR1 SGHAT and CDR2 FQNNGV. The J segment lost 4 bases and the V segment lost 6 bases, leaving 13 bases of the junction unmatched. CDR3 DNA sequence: TGTGCCAGCAGGGGACTAGCGGGAGAGCTACCCCGGGTCACCGGGGAGCTGTTTTTT. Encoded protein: CASRGLAGELPRVTGELFF.

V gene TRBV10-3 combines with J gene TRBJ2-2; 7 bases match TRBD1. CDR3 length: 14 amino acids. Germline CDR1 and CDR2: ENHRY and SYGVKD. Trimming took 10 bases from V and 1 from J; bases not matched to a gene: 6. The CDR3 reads CATTGTENTGELFF. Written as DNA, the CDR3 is TGTGCCACCACCGGGACAGAGAACACCGGGGAGCTGTTTTTT.

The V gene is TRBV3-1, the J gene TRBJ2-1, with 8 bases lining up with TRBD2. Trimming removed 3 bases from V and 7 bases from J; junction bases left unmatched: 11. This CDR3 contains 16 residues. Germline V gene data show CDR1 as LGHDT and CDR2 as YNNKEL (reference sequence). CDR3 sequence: CASSQVSGLALNEQFF. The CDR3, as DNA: TGTGCCAGCAGCCAGGTCTCCGGACTAGCTCTGAATGAGCAGTTCTTC.

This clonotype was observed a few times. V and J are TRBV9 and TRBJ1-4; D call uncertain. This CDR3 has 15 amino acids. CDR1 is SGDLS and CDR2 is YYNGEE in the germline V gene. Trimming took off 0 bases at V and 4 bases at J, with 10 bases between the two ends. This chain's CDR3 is CASSVGVVVNEKLFF. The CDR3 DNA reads TGTGCCAGCAGCGTAGGCGTAGTAGTTAATGAAAAACTGTTTTTT.

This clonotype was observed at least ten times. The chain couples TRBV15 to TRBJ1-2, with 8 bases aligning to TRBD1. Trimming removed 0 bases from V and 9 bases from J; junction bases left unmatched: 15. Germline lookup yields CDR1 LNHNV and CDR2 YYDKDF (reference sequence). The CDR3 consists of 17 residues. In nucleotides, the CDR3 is TGTGCCACCAGCAGAGACTACGGACAGGGACCTCTATGGAGCTACACCTTC. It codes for CATSRDYGQGPLWSYTF.

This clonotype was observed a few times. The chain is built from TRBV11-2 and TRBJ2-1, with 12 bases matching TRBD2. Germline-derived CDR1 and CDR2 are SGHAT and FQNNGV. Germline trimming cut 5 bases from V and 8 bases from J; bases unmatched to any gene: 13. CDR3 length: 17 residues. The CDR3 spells CASSPRLAGVIGDEQFF. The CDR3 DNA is TGTGCCAGCAGCCCGCGACTAGCGGGAGTAATCGGGGATGAGCAGTTCTTC.